These 14 T cell receptor beta chains came from one sample sequenced in a study of CD8 T cells in Susac syndrome. Roughly 0.45 to 1 ug RNA was reverse transcribed with random hexamers. TCRdb independently ran MiXCR on the immunoSEQ multiplex PCR reads; one entry per CDR3 protein. The sample lists 140,000 to 150,000 distinct CDR3 sequences; approximately 94% were seen once. Material: CD4+ T cells from PBMCs. The receptors stem from a human donor with Susac syndrome.

This rearrangement joins TRBV20-1 to TRBJ2-1; D perhaps matches TRBD2 (6 bases). V lost 3 bases and J 4 bases, leaving 19 bases between the germline ends. In germline, CDR1 is DFQATT, CDR2 SNEGSKA (reference sequence). The CDR3 consists of 16 residues. The CDR3 nucleotides are TGCAGTGCTAGGGCGAACACGGGACTCGTTTACAATGAGCAGTTCTTC. Its protein is CSARANTGLVYNEQFF.

V gene TRBV2 combines with J gene TRBJ1-4; possible D gene TRBD1, 5 bases. The CDR3 has 14 residues. Trimming removed 6 bases from V and 5 bases from J, with 13 bases in between. Germline V lookup: CDR1 SNHLY, CDR2 FYNNEI. Here the CDR3 reads CASRRQSINEKLFF. For the CDR3, the DNA is TGTGCCAGCAGACGACAGAGCATCAATGAAAAACTGTTTTTT.

This clonotype was observed once. The V call is TRBV28, the J call TRBJ1-2; possible D gene TRBD1, 6 bases. Trimming removed 4 bases at V and 1 base at J, with 16 bases between. The CDR3 runs to 16 residues. Germline CDR1 MDHEN, CDR2 SYDVKM. The DNA of the CDR3 is TGTGCCAGCAGTTCAGCGGGGGCGACACTTAACTATGGCTACACCTTC. Its translation is CASSSAGATLNYGYTF.

V gene TRBV11-1 combines with J gene TRBJ2-1, with 7 bases fitting TRBD2. The CDR3 loop spans 15 amino acids. Looked up from germline, CDR1 is SGHAT and CDR2 is FQDESV (reference sequence). V shed 5 bases, J shed 4 bases, and the junction held 8 bases outside the gene matches. DNA for the CDR3: TGTGCCAGCAGCCATGGGTGGGGGGGTTACAATGAGCAGTTCTTC. This gives the protein CASSHGWGGYNEQFF.

The chain recombines TRBV15 with TRBJ2-6, with D hard to call. Trimming removed 3 bases from V and 0 bases from J, with 6 bases in between. CDR1 and CDR2 (germline): LNHNV, YYDKDF (reference sequence). The CDR3 loop spans 15 amino acids. For the CDR3, the DNA is TGTGCCACCAGCAGGGGCCCCTCTGGGGCCAACGTCCTGACTTTC. This codes for CATSRGPSGANVLTF.

The chain carries TRBV29-1 and TRBJ2-2, with D tentatively TRBD1 or TRBD2 (6 bases each). The CDR3 runs 14 residues. V was pared by 2 bases and J by 5 bases, with 12 bases between. CDR1 is SQVTM, CDR2 ANQGSEA, per germline. The CDR3 loop reads CSVERGAGTGELFF. In nucleotides, the CDR3 is TGCAGCGTTGAAAGGGGGGCCGGTACCGGGGAGCTGTTTTTT.

The chain is built from TRBV18 and TRBJ2-1; the D gene is possibly TRBD2 (6 bases). Germline CDR1 reads KGHSH; CDR2 reads LQKENI. The CDR3 has 15 residues. V was cut by 2 bases and J by 10 bases, with 18 bases left in between. This chain's CDR3 is CASSPNTQQAGEQFF. CDR3 nucleotides: TGTGCCAGCTCACCAAATACTCAGCAGGCGGGGGAGCAGTTCTTC.

The V gene is TRBV6-2 or TRBV6-3, the J gene TRBJ2-7; D is uncertain. Germline V gene lookup returns CDR1 MNHEY and CDR2 SVGEGT. The CDR3 is 13 residues long. The germline V and J ends were trimmed by 2 bases and 2 bases, with 7 bases remaining between them. CDR3 in amino acids: CASSYVRAYEQYF. The CDR3 nucleotides are TGTGCCAGCAGTTACGTCCGGGCCTACGAGCAGTACTTC.

This clonotype was picked up one time. The V gene is TRBV18, the J gene TRBJ1-2, with D tentatively TRBD1 (5 bases). The CDR3 contains 14 residues. Between the trimmed V and J ends, which lost 1 base and 8 bases, there was a span of 14 bases. Germline-derived CDR1 and CDR2 are KGHSH and LQKENI. CDR3 in amino acids: CASSPRRQPLGYTF. The CDR3 DNA reads TGTGCCAGCTCACCACGTCGACAGCCGTTGGGCTACACCTTC.

The chain links TRBV28 to TRBJ1-1, with 9 bases aligning to TRBD1. The germline CDR1 and CDR2 sequences are MDHEN and SYDVKM. The CDR3 has 16 residues. With 4 bases clipped from V and 1 base from J, the junction kept 7 bases outside the gene matches. The CDR3 coding sequence is TGTGCCAGCAGTTCCCCGGGGACAGGGCCGAACACTGAAGCTTTCTTT. Amino acids: CASSSPGTGPNTEAFF.

The chain couples TRBV28 to TRBJ2-1, with TRBD1 as a possible D gene (6 bases). The V gene's germline CDR1 is MDHEN and CDR2 SYDVKM. V was pared by 5 bases and J by 0 bases, with 14 bases between. The CDR3 sequence is 16 residues long. The CDR3 bases are TGTGCCAGCAGTCCGCCGGGACACCGCTCCTACAATGAGCAGTTCTTC. It encodes CASSPPGHRSYNEQFF.

This clonotype was detected only once. This rearrangement joins TRBV23-1 to TRBJ1-1; TRBD1 is a possible D gene (5 bases). TRBV23-1 is given ORF status, its function remaining uncertain. The CDR3 is 13 residues long. V was shortened by 3 bases and J by 12 bases, with 17 bases between the two germline ends. The CDR3 region is CASSQPTEGKTFF. CDR3 DNA sequence: TGCGCCAGCAGTCAGCCTACAGAGGGGAAAACTTTCTTT.

The chain uses TRBV29-1 and TRBJ1-1; D remains ambiguous. The V end was cut by 6 bases, the J end by 6 bases, with 8 bases between. The CDR3 length is 10 residues. The germline V gene encodes CDR1 SQVTM and CDR2 ANQGSEA. This CDR3 reads CSVAPPEAFF. CDR3 DNA sequence: TGCAGCGTGGCTCCGCCTGAAGCTTTCTTT.

J is TRBJ2-1 and V is TRBV11-3; 10 positions agree with TRBD2. CDR3 length equals 17 residues. In germline, CDR1 is SGHNT, CDR2 YENEEA. Losses at the gene ends were 0 bases for V and 2 bases for J; bases not matched to a gene: 4. The CDR3 nucleotides read TGTGCCAGCAGCTTAGAAGTAGCGGGGGGCCCCTACAATGAGCAGTTCTTC. Translated, it gives CASSLEVAGGPYNEQFF. Supplemented by reference TRBV11-3 and TRBJ2-1, the full variable domain reads EAGVVQSPRYKIIEKKQPVAFWCNPISGHNTLYWYLQNLGQGPELLIRYENEEAVDDSQLPKDRFSAERLKGVDSTLKIQPAELGDSAVYLCASSLEVAGGPYNEQFFGPGTRLTVL.